What follows are 20 T cell receptor beta chains derived from one specimen sequenced in a study of T cell responses to AZD1222 COVID-19 vaccine. Profiling relied on immunoSEQ multiplex PCR, and the TCRdb table lists in-frame clones only, not all of them. The sample records 57,000 or so clones, over 60% being singletons. Here the sequenced sample was peripheral blood, taken on day 0 of AZD1222 vaccination. The source is an adult in good health.

This clone was found once. The chain has TRBV6-5 and TRBJ2-5, with TRBD2 identical over 9 bases. The germline V gene has CDR1 MNHEY and CDR2 SVGAGI. The CDR3 runs to 15 residues. V lost 8 bases and J lost 5; bases outside the gene matches: 12. The CDR3 nucleotides read TGTGCCAGCCTTCTTTACGCGGGGGGGCGGGAGACCCAGTACTTC. Its protein is CASLLYAGGRETQYF.

The chain uses TRBV3-1 (or the pseudogene TRBV3-2) and TRBJ1-1; D perhaps matches TRBD1 (5 bases). Germline V gene data show CDR1 as LGHDT and CDR2 as YNNKEL (reference sequence). The CDR3 covers 15 residues. Trimming pared 1 base from V and 1 base from J, leaving 10 bases between. CDR3 sequence: CASSQGAGQNTEAFF. In nucleotides, the CDR3 is TGTGCCAGCAGCCAAGGTGCAGGGCAGAACACTGAAGCTTTCTTT.

This chain links TRBV28 with TRBJ2-4, with 8 bases that match TRBD1. V lost 3 bases and J lost 4; bases outside the gene matches: 2. Germline-derived CDR1 and CDR2 are MDHEN and SYDVKM. This CDR3 spans 14 amino acids. The CDR3 here is CASSFGQGKNIQYF. CDR3 coding DNA: TGTGCCAGCAGTTTCGGACAGGGTAAAAACATTCAGTACTTC.

V is TRBV10-3 and J is TRBJ1-3, with D unclear. The CDR3 runs to 16 residues. Per germline, CDR1 ENHRY and CDR2 SYGVKD. Between the trimmed V and J ends, which lost 2 bases and 0 bases, there was a span of 11 bases. The CDR3 bases are TGTGCCATCAGTGAGGGTGGACGGACCTCTGGAAACACCATATATTTT. Protein product: CAISEGGRTSGNTIYF.

The V call is TRBV4-3, the J call TRBJ2-2; tentatively, D is TRBD2 (7 bases). The germline V gene encodes CDR1 LGHNA and CDR2 YSLEER. This CDR3 contains 18 residues. Trimming pared 1 base from V and 6 bases from J, leaving 21 bases between. The CDR3 protein is CASSQGVFGGGVAGELFF. CDR3 nucleotides: TGCGCCAGCAGCCAAGGGGTTTTTGGCGGGGGCGTGGCCGGGGAGCTGTTTTTT.

The CDR3 DNA reads TGTGCCAGCAGCTCCGATAGCGGGGGGCAAAACAATGAGCAGTTCTTC. This codes for CASSSDSGGQNNEQFF. The V and J genes are TRBV6-6 and TRBJ2-1; 10 bases fit TRBD2. This CDR3 contains 16 residues. Germline loops: CDR1 MNHNY, CDR2 SVGAGI (reference sequence). With 6 bases clipped from V and 5 bases from J, the junction kept 10 bases outside the gene matches.

The chain is built from TRBV11-2 and TRBJ1-1; D remains unclear. The germline CDR1 and CDR2 sequences are SGHAT and FQNNGV. Trimming pared 5 bases from V and 1 base from J, leaving 11 bases between. CDR3 size: 14 residues. The CDR3 sequence is CASSDRVGNTEAFF. The DNA for the CDR3 is TGTGCCAGCAGCGATAGGGTGGGGAACACTGAAGCTTTCTTT.

The gene calls are TRBV4-1 and TRBJ1-2, with 7 bases lining up with TRBD1. V gave up 2 bases and J gave up 0 bases; unmatched junction bases: 9. This CDR3 is built from 17 residues. CDR1 MGHRA and CDR2 YSYEKL come from the germline V gene. The CDR3 loop reads CASSQPSTGFSNYGYTF. DNA for the CDR3: TGCGCCAGCAGCCAACCATCGACAGGGTTTTCTAACTATGGCTACACCTTC.

The chain uses TRBV30 and TRBJ1-1; D remains ambiguous. The V gene lost 0 bases and the J gene lost 4 bases, with 9 bases spanning the gap. The CDR3 length is 13 residues. Germline lookup yields CDR1 GTSNPN and CDR2 SVGIG (reference sequence). CDR3 protein: CAWSVMEITEAFF. DNA for the CDR3: TGTGCCTGGAGTGTGATGGAGATCACTGAAGCTTTCTTT.

V is TRBV4-3 and J is TRBJ1-1; D is undetermined. The CDR3 spans 16 residues. Trimming removed 5 bases at V and 2 bases at J, with 18 bases between. Germline lookup yields CDR1 LGHNA and CDR2 YSLEER. The chain's CDR3 is CASSWGGRVANTEAFF. CDR3 nucleotides: TGCGCCAGCAGCTGGGGTGGGAGGGTCGCAAACACTGAAGCTTTCTTT.

The J gene is TRBJ1-3, the V gene TRBV30; D gene ambiguous. Germline V gives CDR1 GTSNPN, CDR2 SVGIG (reference sequence). The CDR3 is 15 residues long. Trimming took off 4 bases at V and 0 bases at J, with 13 bases between the two ends. The CDR3 sequence: CAWTNLGSSGNTIYF. The CDR3 DNA reads TGTGCCTGGACCAACCTTGGATCCTCTGGAAACACCATATATTTT.

The chain links TRBV6-5 to TRBJ2-7; tentatively, D is TRBD2 (5 bases). CDR1 MNHEY and CDR2 SVGAGI come from the germline V gene. The length of the CDR3 is 13 residues. Trimming took off 4 bases at V and 2 bases at J, with 9 bases between the two ends. The CDR3 is CASSSGLTYEQYF. For the CDR3, the DNA is TGTGCCAGCAGTTCCGGACTGACCTACGAGCAGTACTTC.

The chain recombines TRBV28 with TRBJ1-5; 7 bases map to TRBD1. The CDR3 extends over 15 amino acids. The germline gives CDR1 MDHEN, CDR2 SYDVKM. V dropped 4 bases and J dropped 4; count of bases not matched to a gene: 7. The DNA of the CDR3 is TGTGCCAGCAGTTCCCCGGACAGGTTTAATCAGCCCCAGCATTTT. Its protein product is CASSSPDRFNQPQHF.

This chain joins TRBV6-4 and TRBJ1-2; no clear D. Germline V gives CDR1 MRHNA, CDR2 SNTAGT. Between the trimmed V and J ends, which lost 7 bases and 1 base, there was a span of 7 bases. The CDR3 covers 12 residues. CDR3 sequence reads: CASIESNYGYTF. CDR3 in DNA: TGTGCCAGCATAGAAAGTAACTATGGCTACACCTTC.

This clone was observed once. The chain joins TRBV9 to TRBJ2-7; no clear D gene. V was shortened by 0 bases and J by 1 base, with 14 bases between the two germline ends. The CDR3 length is 16 residues. Germline V gives CDR1 SGDLS, CDR2 YYNGEE. The CDR3 protein is CASSVGPETSSYEQYF. The CDR3 nucleotides read TGTGCCAGCAGCGTAGGTCCGGAAACTTCTTCCTACGAGCAGTACTTC.

The CDR3 sequence: CSVWGQANTGELFF. The DNA of the CDR3 is TGCAGCGTTTGGGGGCAGGCGAACACCGGGGAGCTGTTTTTT. This chain links TRBV29-1 with TRBJ2-2; D possibly corresponds to TRBD1 (6 bases). The ends were cut back, 5 bases at V and 0 bases at J, with 10 bases in the middle. Per germline, CDR1 SQVTM and CDR2 ANQGSEA. The CDR3 is 14 amino acids.

The chain uses TRBV19 and TRBJ1-2; D is possibly TRBD1 (6 bases). The CDR3 runs 15 residues. V lost 6 bases to trimming and J lost 0 bases, with 14 bases between them. Germline V gene sequence: CDR1 LNHDA, CDR2 SQIVND (reference sequence). The CDR3 here is CASSAGQYTNYGYTF. CDR3 in DNA: TGTGCCAGTAGCGCAGGACAGTACACTAACTATGGCTACACCTTC.

The rearrangement uses TRBV2 and TRBJ2-1; TRBD2 matches 7 bases. Trimming removed 10 bases from V and 8 bases from J; junction bases left unmatched: 14. The germline V gene encodes CDR1 SNHLY and CDR2 FYNNEI. This CDR3 has 14 amino acids. In nucleotides, the CDR3 is TGTGCCATCTCACCGAGGGAGGGTGAGGATGAGCAGTTCTTC. As protein: CAISPREGEDEQFF.

This clone appeared a few times. The chain has TRBV9 and TRBJ1-3; D is unresolved. Germline V CDR1 and CDR2: SGDLS, YYNGEE. This CDR3 has 13 amino acids. V was pared by 1 base and J by 4 bases, with 6 bases between. The CDR3 sequence is CASSVQGGNTIYF. CDR3 coding DNA: TGTGCCAGCAGCGTACAAGGGGGAAACACCATATATTTT.

V is TRBV19 and J is TRBJ2-1; weak D call: TRBD2 (6 bases). The germline CDR1 and CDR2 sequences are LNHDA and SQIVND (reference sequence). This CDR3 spans 15 amino acids. With 6 bases removed from V and 4 bases from J, the gap between germline ends came to 16 bases. The CDR3 DNA follows: TGTGCCAGTAGACCCCGGGACTTAGAGTACAATGAGCAGTTCTTC. Translating it yields CASRPRDLEYNEQFF.